The clone carrying this T cell receptor beta chain occurred a few times. Its antigen is unknown. Study-level points and caveats: Tumor-infiltrating Treg TCR alpha and beta sequences overlapped most with tumor naive CD4+ T cells, then blood naive. In terms of TCR gene usage, tumor memory CD4+ T cells clustered together with blood and lymph node memory CD4+ cells, as well as with lymph node naive CD4+ cells.

Constant-region reverse primers amplified full-length variable regions, followed by semi-nested Nested Universal Primer A PCR. Each CDR3 protein is one row after TCRdb ran MiXCR on the 5' RACE reads. The table shows about 40,000 distinct CDR3 sequences, with 22% occurring only once. Per the germline V gene, CDR1 is SNHLY and CDR2 is FYNNEI. This CDR3 contains 15 residues. V was clipped by 1 base and J by 4 bases; unmatched bases: 5. Cells sorted as Tregs were CD4+, CD25+ and CD127-/low. Sequencing used Tregs sorted from a lymph node. The source of this sequence is a female donor with breast cancer. The chain links TRBV2 to TRBJ2-7, with 9 bases lining up with TRBD2. The CDR3 reads CASSEDSGSFYEQYF. The CDR3 DNA reads TGTGCCAGCAGTGAAGATAGCGGGAGTTTTTACGAGCAGTACTTC.